Following are 32 T cell receptor beta chains from one sample sequenced in a study of blood T cells in healthy people across ages. With a J-beta primer mix and a sample-barcoded 5' primer, a second PCR ran roughly 6 to 11 cycles. TCRdb called the 5' RACE reads again in MiXCR, with one record for every CDR3 protein. The repertoire holds approximately 1.5 million distinct CDR3 sequences, with approximately 39% as singletons. Sequencing input: blood. The receptors were sampled from a woman between 18 and 29 years old in good health.

This clonotype has only a few counts. The rearrangement joins TRBV5-6 to TRBJ2-7; the D gene is possibly TRBD1 (6 bases). The CDR3 consists of 15 residues. The germline V and J ends were trimmed by 4 bases and 0 bases, with 14 bases remaining between them. Germline V CDR1 and CDR2: SGHDT, YYEEEE. This CDR3 is CASSEGQLSSYEQYF. CDR3 sequence (DNA): TGTGCCAGCAGCGAGGGACAACTGAGCTCCTACGAGCAGTACTTC.

The rearrangement joins TRBV5-5 to TRBJ2-3, with D maybe TRBD1 (6 bases). The CDR3 sequence is 14 residues long. The germline gives CDR1 SGHKS, CDR2 YYEKEE (reference sequence). V was pared by 2 bases and J by 1 base, with 8 bases between. The CDR3 bases are TGTGCCAGCAGCTTCCACAGGGGCACAGATACGCAGTATTTT. This codes for CASSFHRGTDTQYF.

The table lists this clonotype with a few counts. The chain combines TRBV7-2 with TRBJ2-1; D gene uncertain. From germline, CDR1 is SGHTA and CDR2 FQGNSA. Trimming took off 5 bases at V and 8 bases at J, with 13 bases between the two ends. CDR3 length: 13 residues. DNA for the CDR3: TGTGCCAGCAGCACCAGACCCGTCCATGAGCAGTTCTTC. It yields the protein CASSTRPVHEQFF.

The chain uses TRBV6-2 or TRBV6-3 and TRBJ1-5; no clear D gene. The CDR3 is made up of 13 amino acids. V lost 3 bases to trimming and J lost 4 bases, with 7 bases between them. CDR1 is MNHEY, CDR2 SVGEGT, per germline. In DNA, the CDR3 is TGTGCCAGCAGTTATATGGGAAATCAGCCCCAGCATTTT. Translating it yields CASSYMGNQPQHF.

The count of this clonotype is one. At one end, the junction sequence differs from germline, possibly due to a read error. The chain links TRBV7-2 to TRBJ2-1; 9 nucleotides agree with TRBD1. Germline CDR1 is SGHTA and CDR2 is FQGNSA. The CDR3 contains 15 residues. The CDR3 DNA reads TGTGCCAGCGGCTTAGGGACAGGGTTTTGGGATGAGCAGTTCTTC. This sequence encodes CASGLGTGFWDEQFF.

This clonotype was counted only a few times. V and J are TRBV7-9 and TRBJ2-1; 11 bases map to TRBD2. This CDR3 is 17 amino acids long. The germline gives CDR1 SEHNR, CDR2 FQNEAQ (reference sequence). Trimming took 4 bases from V and 8 from J; bases not matched to a gene: 13. CDR3 in amino acids: CASSSALLAGVGDEQFF. Written as DNA, the CDR3 is TGTGCCAGCAGCTCAGCATTACTAGCGGGAGTCGGTGATGAGCAGTTCTTC.

V gene TRBV7-2 combines with J gene TRBJ2-3; D might be TRBD1 or TRBD2, each matching 5 bases. Germline loops: CDR1 SGHTA, CDR2 FQGNSA. CDR3 size: 18 residues. With 6 bases removed from V and 2 bases from J, the gap between germline ends came to 24 bases. The CDR3 DNA reads as TGTGCCAGCAGTTCGGCCGGGGCTAGGTCCCCTTACACAGATACGCAGTATTTT. Its translation: CASSSAGARSPYTDTQYF.

This clonotype has a handful of counts. The gene calls are TRBV12-3 or TRBV12-4 and TRBJ2-5; 10 bases match TRBD1. The V and J ends lost 8 bases and 5 bases, in that order; junction bases with no gene match: 5. The CDR3 has 13 residues. Written as DNA, the CDR3 is TGTGCCAGCGCGGACAGGGGGAGGGAGACCCAGTACTTC. This gives the protein CASADRGRETQYF.

At least ten counts were recorded for this clonotype. One end of the junction varies from germline; a read error may be responsible. The chain links TRBV4-1 to TRBJ2-7; D gene unclear. This CDR3 is 13 amino acids long. Germline CDR1 reads MGHRA; CDR2 reads YSYEKL. The CDR3 spells CASSQDSSYEQYF. CDR3 bases: TGTGCCAGCAGCCAAGATAGTTCCTACGAGCAGTACTTC.

This clonotype was recorded a few times. V usage is TRBV7-9 and J usage is TRBJ2-1; 11 bases are shared with TRBD2. The V segment lost 4 bases and the J segment 0 bases; nucleotides outside the gene matches: 8. The CDR3 is 18 residues long. The germline V gene has CDR1 SEHNR and CDR2 FQNEAQ (reference sequence). The CDR3 loop reads CASSSAGTSGSSYNEQFF. In DNA, the CDR3 is TGTGCCAGCAGCTCCGCCGGGACTAGCGGAAGCTCCTACAATGAGCAGTTCTTC.

The chain recombines TRBV6-6 with TRBJ2-1; TRBD1 matches 8 bases. The CDR3 is 14 residues long. The ends lost 6 bases at V and 10 bases at J; junction bases unmatched: 11. Germline V lookup: CDR1 MNHNY, CDR2 SVGAGI (reference sequence). The CDR3 sequence: CASSARTGRLEQFF. The CDR3 DNA follows: TGTGCCAGCAGCGCTCGGACAGGGCGGTTGGAGCAGTTCTTC.

This clonotype was found a few times. This chain uses TRBV12-5 with TRBJ1-1; D is unresolved. Trimming pared 2 bases from V and 0 bases from J, leaving 4 bases between. This CDR3 is 13 amino acids long. Germline CDR1 reads LGHNT; CDR2 reads FRNRAP. CDR3 DNA: TGTGCTAGTGGTTTGTCAGTGAACACTGAAGCTTTCTTT. Protein: CASGLSVNTEAFF.

Concerning this clonotype: It may be a read error: a sequence one base away is much more abundant. The chain links TRBV29-1 to TRBJ2-1; 9 nucleotides match TRBD1. The J call may be incorrect, as the DNA end agrees better with TRBJ2-7. Germline values: CDR1 SQVTM, CDR2 ANQGSEA. The CDR3 contains 12 residues. The CDR3 coding sequence is TGCAGCGCTATGGGACAGGGCAATGAGCAGTACTTC. This encodes CSAMGQGNEQYF.

The chain joins TRBV5-6 to TRBJ1-2; D not resolved. V was clipped by 5 bases and J by 8 bases, with 13 bases between them. The CDR3 is 12 residues long. The germline gives CDR1 SGHDT, CDR2 YYEEEE. The CDR3 spells CASSQRYRGYTF. The CDR3 nucleotides are TGTGCCAGCAGTCAAAGATATCGGGGCTACACCTTC.

V gene TRBV29-1 combines with J gene TRBJ2-1, with 9 positions matching TRBD2. The CDR3 runs 15 residues. Germline lookup yields CDR1 SQVTM and CDR2 ANQGSEA. V dropped 2 bases and J dropped 4; count of bases not matched to a gene: 6. The CDR3, as DNA: TGCAGCGTTGAATCCGGCGGGGGGGCGTACAATGAGCAGTTCTTC. Translated, it gives CSVESGGGAYNEQFF.

The rearrangement joins TRBV4-3 to TRBJ1-4, with D unclear. This CDR3 has 16 residues. Trimming cost V 2 bases and J 7 bases, with 17 bases left between them. Germline CDR1 and CDR2: LGHNA and YSLEER. The CDR3 nucleotides read TGCGCCAGCAGCCAAACCGACGGGGTGATGGGTGAAAAACTGTTTTTT. This translates into CASSQTDGVMGEKLFF.

This clonotype occurred once. This chain links TRBV28 with TRBJ2-7; tentative D call: TRBD1 (7 bases). Germline V lookup: CDR1 MDHEN, CDR2 SYDVKM. V shed 8 bases and J shed 4 bases, with 15 bases lying between them. The CDR3 is 13 amino acids. CDR3 residues: CASFRGVSYEQYF. CDR3 coding DNA: TGTGCCAGCTTCAGGGGGGTTTCGTACGAGCAGTACTTC.

The chain joins TRBV12-3 or TRBV12-4 to TRBJ2-1; D remains unclear. V dropped 3 bases and J dropped 6 bases, with 6 bases sitting between them. The CDR3 covers 12 residues. CDR3 nucleotides: TGTGCCAGCAGTTTTTACAGCAATGAGCAGTTCTTC. This translates into CASSFYSNEQFF.

The rearrangement links TRBV5-1 to TRBJ1-6, with 9 bases identical to TRBD1. This CDR3 has 14 residues. V lost 4 bases, J lost 6 bases, and 2 bases stayed unmatched. Germline CDR1 and CDR2: SGHRS and YFSETQ. CDR3 sequence (DNA): TGCGCCAGCAGCATGACAGGGGGTAATTCACCCCTCCACTTT. Its protein is CASSMTGGNSPLHF.

This clonotype has a handful of counts. This chain uses TRBV29-1 with TRBJ1-6; D gene uncertain. This CDR3 region has 13 residues. With 4 bases removed from V and 5 bases from J, the gap between germline ends came to 9 bases. Germline CDR1 reads SQVTM; CDR2 reads ANQGSEA. The CDR3 nucleotides read TGCAGCGTTGTAGAGGAGCATAATTCACCCCTCCACTTT. Amino acid sequence: CSVVEEHNSPLHF.

The chain employs TRBV5-1 and TRBJ2-1, with 7 bases fitting TRBD2. This CDR3 spans 15 amino acids. Germline V CDR1 and CDR2: SGHRS, YFSETQ. Trimming removed 3 bases from V and 6 bases from J; junction bases left unmatched: 9. CDR3 DNA sequence: TGCGCCAGCAGCTCTCTTGGCGGGAGAGGCAATGAGCAGTTCTTC. This sequence encodes CASSSLGGRGNEQFF.

The chain recombines TRBV7-3 with TRBJ2-1; possible D gene TRBD1, 5 bases. The CDR3 spans 13 residues. Germline assignment: CDR1 SGHTA and CDR2 FQGTGA. Trimming removed 3 bases from V and 6 bases from J, with 9 bases in between. The DNA for the CDR3 is TGTGCCAGCAGCTTGATTCAGGGCAATGAGCAGTTCTTC. Protein: CASSLIQGNEQFF.

This clonotype is a singleton in its sample. This chain connects TRBV4-3 to TRBJ2-2; possibly TRBD2 for D (5 bases). Trimming shortened V by 0 bases and J by 6 bases, and 8 bases separated the two germline ends. Looked up from germline, CDR1 is LGHNA and CDR2 is YSLEER. This CDR3 comprises 14 residues. CDR3: CASSQDGVPGELFF. The CDR3 bases are TGCGCCAGCAGCCAAGACGGGGTGCCCGGGGAGCTGTTTTTT.

The chain has TRBV5-1 and TRBJ2-5; unclear D gene. CDR3 length: 15 amino acids. Germline assignment: CDR1 SGHRS and CDR2 YFSETQ. Trimming removed 4 bases from V and 3 bases from J, with 16 bases in between. CDR3 nucleotide sequence: TGCGCCAGCAGCCCACCATCGTGGGAAGAAGAGACCCAGTACTTC. Its translation is CASSPPSWEEETQYF.

The chain joins TRBV29-1 to TRBJ2-1; 7 bases map to TRBD1. CDR1 SQVTM and CDR2 ANQGSEA come from the germline V gene. With V trimmed by 6 bases and J by 7 bases, 12 bases remained unmatched. CDR3 length equals 14 residues. This chain's CDR3 is CSVVDRIGRNEQFF. In DNA, the CDR3 is TGCAGCGTCGTGGACAGGATCGGGCGTAATGAGCAGTTCTTC.

The chain joins TRBV20-1 to TRBJ2-7; D is possibly TRBD1 or TRBD2 (6 bases each). CDR3 length equals 15 residues. Deletions cut 0 bases from V and 3 bases from J, with 15 bases between. The germline CDR1 and CDR2 sequences are DFQATT and SNEGSKA (reference sequence). CDR3 residues: CSARDVGGGYYEQYF. The CDR3 DNA reads TGCAGTGCTAGAGATGTGGGGGGCGGTTACTACGAGCAGTACTTC.

In its sample, this clonotype was seen many times. V usage is TRBV6-6 and J usage is TRBJ1-2, with a possible D match to TRBD1 (5 bases). Trimming took 6 bases from V and 8 from J, leaving 19 bases between them. The CDR3 is made up of 14 amino acids. Germline V lookup: CDR1 MNHNY, CDR2 SVGAGI (reference sequence). This CDR3 reads CASRHPAGTEGYTF. CDR3 DNA sequence: TGTGCCAGCAGACATCCGGCAGGGACGGAGGGCTACACCTTC.

This clonotype was seen a handful of times. This chain joins TRBV9 and TRBJ1-2; the D is unclear. The CDR3 spans 16 residues. Germline V gene lookup returns CDR1 SGDLS and CDR2 YYNGEE. V lost 0 bases, J lost 2 bases, and 14 bases lay in between. The CDR3: CASSVGSAGPNYGYTF. In DNA form, the CDR3 reads TGTGCCAGCAGCGTAGGTTCGGCAGGTCCCAACTATGGCTACACCTTC.

This clonotype was recorded a few times. The chain links TRBV20-1 to TRBJ1-5; D might be TRBD1 (6 bases). CDR1 is DFQATT, CDR2 SNEGSKA, per germline (reference sequence). The CDR3 is 14 residues long. V was clipped by 0 bases and J by 1 base, with 7 bases between them. As DNA, the CDR3 is TGCAGTGCTAGAGAAGGGACAAGCAATCAGCCCCAGCATTTT. Amino acids: CSAREGTSNQPQHF.

This rearrangement joins TRBV27 to TRBJ2-5; TRBD2 aligns across 16 bases. Germline CDR1 reads MNHEY; CDR2 reads SMNVEV (reference sequence). This CDR3 is 18 amino acids long. The ends lost 3 bases at V and 11 bases at J; junction bases unmatched: 15. The CDR3 spells CASSLGLAGGPQYHEQYF. In DNA form, the CDR3 reads TGTGCCAGCAGTTTGGGACTAGCGGGAGGGCCCCAATATCATGAGCAGTACTTC.

This chain uses TRBV7-8 with TRBJ1-2; D unclear. Germline values: CDR1 SGHVS, CDR2 FQNEAQ. The CDR3 has 15 residues. Trimming shortened V by 2 bases and J by 2 bases, and 12 bases separated the two germline ends. CDR3 sequence reads: CASSLRTAQNYGYTF. The CDR3 DNA reads TGTGCCAGCAGCTTAAGGACTGCTCAGAACTATGGCTACACCTTC.

This clonotype was detected a few times. This chain links TRBV13 with TRBJ2-3; 7 bases are a match to TRBD2. The CDR3 extends over 14 amino acids. The germline CDR1 and CDR2 sequences are PRHDT and FYEKMQ (reference sequence). V dropped 2 bases and J dropped 5; count of bases not matched to a gene: 4. This CDR3 reads CASSLRAGEDTQYF. CDR3 DNA sequence: TGTGCCAGCAGCTTACGGGCGGGGGAAGATACGCAGTATTTT.